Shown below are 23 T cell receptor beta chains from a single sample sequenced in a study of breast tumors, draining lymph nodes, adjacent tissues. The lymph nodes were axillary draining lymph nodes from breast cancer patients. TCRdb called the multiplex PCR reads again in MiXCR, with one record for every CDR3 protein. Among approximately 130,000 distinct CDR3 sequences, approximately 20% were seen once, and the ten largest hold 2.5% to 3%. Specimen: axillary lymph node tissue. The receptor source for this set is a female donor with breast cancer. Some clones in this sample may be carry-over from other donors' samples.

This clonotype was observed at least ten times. CDR3 protein: CASRVSGRHEQFF. CDR3 DNA sequence: TGTGCCAGCAGAGTTAGCGGGAGACATGAGCAGTTCTTC. The chain employs TRBV6-5 and TRBJ2-1; 9 bases line up with TRBD2. Germline lookup yields CDR1 MNHEY and CDR2 SVGAGI. This CDR3 is 13 amino acids long. V shed 6 bases, J shed 8 bases, and the junction held 5 bases outside the gene matches.

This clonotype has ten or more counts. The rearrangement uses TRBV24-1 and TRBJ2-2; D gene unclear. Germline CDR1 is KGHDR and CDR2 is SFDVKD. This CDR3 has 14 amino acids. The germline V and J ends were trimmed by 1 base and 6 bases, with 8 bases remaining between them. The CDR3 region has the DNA TGTGCCACCAGTGATTTCCAGGTCCCCGGGGAGCTGTTTTTT. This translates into CATSDFQVPGELFF.

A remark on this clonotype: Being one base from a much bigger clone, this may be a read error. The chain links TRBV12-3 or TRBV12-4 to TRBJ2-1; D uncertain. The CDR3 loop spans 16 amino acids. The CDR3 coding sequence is TGTGCCAGCAGTCAGTATAAGGGAAGCTCCTACGATGAGCAGTTCTTC. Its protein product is CASSQYKGSSYDEQFF.

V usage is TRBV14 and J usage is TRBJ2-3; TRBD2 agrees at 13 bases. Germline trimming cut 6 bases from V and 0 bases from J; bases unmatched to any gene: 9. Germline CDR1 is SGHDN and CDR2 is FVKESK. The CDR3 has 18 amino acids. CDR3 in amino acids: CASRSGLAGTVSTDTQYF. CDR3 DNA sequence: TGTGCCAGCAGATCGGGACTAGCGGGAACTGTTAGCACAGATACGCAGTATTTT.

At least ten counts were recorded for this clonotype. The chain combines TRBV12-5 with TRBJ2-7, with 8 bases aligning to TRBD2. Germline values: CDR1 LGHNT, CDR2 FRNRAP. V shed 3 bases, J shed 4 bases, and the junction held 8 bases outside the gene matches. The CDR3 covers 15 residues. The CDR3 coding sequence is TGTGCTAGTGGTTTTCGGAGCGGGAGTGTTTACGAGCAGTACTTC. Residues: CASGFRSGSVYEQYF. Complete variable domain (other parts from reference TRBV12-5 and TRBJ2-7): DARVTQTPRHKVTEMGQEVTMRCQPILGHNTVFWYRQTMMQGLELLAYFRNRAPLDDSGMPKDRFSAEMPDATLATLKIQPSEPRDSAVYFCASGFRSGSVYEQYFGPGTRLTVT.

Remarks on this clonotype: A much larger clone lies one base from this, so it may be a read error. CDR3 region: CASSLEGWDYNEQFF. The CDR3 coding sequence is TGCGCCAGCAGCCTAGAAGGATGGGACTACAATGAGCAGTTCTTC. J is TRBJ2-1 and V is TRBV4-1; D call uncertain. V dropped 4 bases and J dropped 3 bases, with 13 bases sitting between them. The CDR3 has 15 residues. Germline V gene data show CDR1 as MGHRA and CDR2 as YSYEKL.

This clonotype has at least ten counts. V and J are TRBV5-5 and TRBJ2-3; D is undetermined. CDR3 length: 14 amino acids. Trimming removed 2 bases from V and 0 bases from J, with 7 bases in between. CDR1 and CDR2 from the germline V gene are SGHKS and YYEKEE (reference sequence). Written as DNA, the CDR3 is TGTGCCAGCAGCTTTGGACCAAGCACAGATACGCAGTATTTT. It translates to CASSFGPSTDTQYF.

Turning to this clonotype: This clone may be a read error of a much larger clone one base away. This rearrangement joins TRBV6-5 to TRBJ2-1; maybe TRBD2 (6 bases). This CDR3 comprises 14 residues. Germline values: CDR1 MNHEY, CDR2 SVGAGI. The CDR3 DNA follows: TGTGCCAGCAGTTACTCGGACCTCCCGGGGGAGCAGCTCTTC. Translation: CASSYSDLPGEQLF.

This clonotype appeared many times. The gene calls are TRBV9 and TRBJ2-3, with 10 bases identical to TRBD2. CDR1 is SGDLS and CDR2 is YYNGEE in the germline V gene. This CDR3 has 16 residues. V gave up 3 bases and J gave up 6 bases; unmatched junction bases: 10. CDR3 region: CASSAAGAGGPDTQYF. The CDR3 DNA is TGTGCCAGCAGCGCGGCGGGAGCGGGAGGGCCCGATACGCAGTATTTT. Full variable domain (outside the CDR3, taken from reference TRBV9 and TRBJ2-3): DSGVTQTPKHLITATGQRVTLRCSPRSGDLSVYWYQQSLDQGLQFLIQYYNGEERAKGNILERFSAQQFPDLHSELNLSSLELGDSALYFCASSAAGAGGPDTQYFGPGTRLTVL.

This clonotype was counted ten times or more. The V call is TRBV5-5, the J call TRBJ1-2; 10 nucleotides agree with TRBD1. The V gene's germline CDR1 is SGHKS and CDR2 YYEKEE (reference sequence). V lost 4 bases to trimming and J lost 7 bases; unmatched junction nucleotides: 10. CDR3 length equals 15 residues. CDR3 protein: CASSPWTGGGIGYTF. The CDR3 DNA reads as TGTGCCAGCAGCCCCTGGACAGGGGGGGGTATTGGCTACACCTTC.

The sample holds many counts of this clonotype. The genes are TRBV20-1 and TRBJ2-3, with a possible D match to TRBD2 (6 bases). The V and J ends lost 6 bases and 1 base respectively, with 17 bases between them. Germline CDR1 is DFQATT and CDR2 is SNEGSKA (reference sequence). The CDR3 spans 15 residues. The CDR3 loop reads CSADGTGVGTDTQYF. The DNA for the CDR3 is TGCAGTGCGGACGGAACGGGAGTTGGCACAGATACGCAGTATTTT.

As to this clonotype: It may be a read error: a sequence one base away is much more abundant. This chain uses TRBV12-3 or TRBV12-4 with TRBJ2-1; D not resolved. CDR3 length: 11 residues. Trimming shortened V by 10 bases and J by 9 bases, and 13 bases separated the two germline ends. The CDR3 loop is CATEVPGEQFF. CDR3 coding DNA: TGTGCCACCGAGGTGCCGGGTGAGCAGTTCTTC.

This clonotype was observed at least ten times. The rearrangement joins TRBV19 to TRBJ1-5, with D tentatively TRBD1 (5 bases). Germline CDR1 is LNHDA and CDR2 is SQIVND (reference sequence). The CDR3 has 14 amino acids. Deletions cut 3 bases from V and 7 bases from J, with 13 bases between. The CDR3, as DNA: TGTGCCAGTAGTATGGTCGGGGGATGGCAGCCCCAGCATTTT. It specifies CASSMVGGWQPQHF. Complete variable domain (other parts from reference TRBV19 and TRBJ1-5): DGGITQSPKYLFRKEGQNVTLSCEQNLNHDAMYWYRQDPGQGLRLIYYSQIVNDFQKGDIAEGYSVSREKKESFPLTVTSAQKNPTAFYLCASSMVGGWQPQHFGDGTRLSIL.

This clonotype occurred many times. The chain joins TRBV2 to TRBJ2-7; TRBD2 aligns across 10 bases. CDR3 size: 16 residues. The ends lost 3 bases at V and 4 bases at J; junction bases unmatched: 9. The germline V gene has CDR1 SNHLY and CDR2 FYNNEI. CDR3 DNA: TGTGCCAGCAGTGACCTGCTAGCGGGAGCAGGGTACGAGCAGTACTTC. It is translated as CASSDLLAGAGYEQYF.

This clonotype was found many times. The CDR3 DNA reads TGTGCCGCCATTGGGGGCAGCCAAGAGACCCAGTACTTC. It codes for CAAIGGSQETQYF. The rearrangement joins TRBV6-5 to TRBJ2-5, with D possibly TRBD1 on 6 matching bases. The germline V gene encodes CDR1 MNHEY and CDR2 SVGAGI. Trimming removed 11 bases from V and 1 base from J, with 14 bases in between. The CDR3 spans 13 residues.

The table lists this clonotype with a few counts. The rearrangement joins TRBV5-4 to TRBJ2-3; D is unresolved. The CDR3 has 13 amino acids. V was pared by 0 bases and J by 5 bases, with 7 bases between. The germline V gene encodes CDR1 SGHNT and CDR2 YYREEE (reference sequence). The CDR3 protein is CASSLDGRDTQYF. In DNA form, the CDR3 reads TGTGCCAGCAGCTTGGACGGACGAGATACGCAGTATTTT.

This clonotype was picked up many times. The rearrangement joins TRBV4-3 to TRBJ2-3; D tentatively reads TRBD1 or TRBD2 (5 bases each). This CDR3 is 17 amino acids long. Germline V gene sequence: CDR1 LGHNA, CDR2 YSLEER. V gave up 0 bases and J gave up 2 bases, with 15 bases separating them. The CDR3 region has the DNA TGCGCCAGCAGCCAAGATGGGGACCGGCCGGTCACAGATACGCAGTATTTT. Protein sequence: CASSQDGDRPVTDTQYF.

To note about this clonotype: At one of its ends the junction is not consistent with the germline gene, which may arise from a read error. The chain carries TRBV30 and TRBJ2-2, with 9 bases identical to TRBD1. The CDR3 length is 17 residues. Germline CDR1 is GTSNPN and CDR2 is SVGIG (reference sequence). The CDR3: CARSATSWDRVPGELFF. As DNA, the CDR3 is TGTGCCCGGAGTGCGACAAGTTGGGACAGGGTGCCCGGGGAGCTGTTTTTT.

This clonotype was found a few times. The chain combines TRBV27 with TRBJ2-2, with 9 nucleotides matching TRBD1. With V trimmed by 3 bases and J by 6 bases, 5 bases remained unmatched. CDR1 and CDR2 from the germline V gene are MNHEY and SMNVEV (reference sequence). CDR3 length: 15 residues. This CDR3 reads CASSFGTGLAGELFF. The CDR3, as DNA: TGTGCCAGCAGTTTTGGGACAGGGTTAGCCGGGGAGCTGTTTTTT.

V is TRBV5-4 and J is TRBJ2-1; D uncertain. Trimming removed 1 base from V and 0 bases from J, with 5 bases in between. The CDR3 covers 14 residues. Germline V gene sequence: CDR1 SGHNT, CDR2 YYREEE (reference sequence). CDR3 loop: CASSLQSSYNEQFF. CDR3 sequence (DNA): TGTGCCAGCAGCTTGCAGAGCTCCTACAATGAGCAGTTCTTC. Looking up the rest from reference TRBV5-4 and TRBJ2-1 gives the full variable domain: ETGVTQSPTHLIKTRGQQVTLRCSSQSGHNTVSWYQQALGQGPQFIFQYYREEENGRGNFPPRFSGLQFPNYSSELNVNALELDDSALYLCASSLQSSYNEQFFGPGTRLTVL.

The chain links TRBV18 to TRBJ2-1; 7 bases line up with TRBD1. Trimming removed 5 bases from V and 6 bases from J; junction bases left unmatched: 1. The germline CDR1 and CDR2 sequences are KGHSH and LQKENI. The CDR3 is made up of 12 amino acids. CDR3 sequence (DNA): TGTGCCAGCTCAGCAGGGGGCAATGAGCAGTTCTTC. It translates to CASSAGGNEQFF. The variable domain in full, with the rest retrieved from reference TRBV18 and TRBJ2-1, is NAGVMQNPRHLVRRRGQEARLRCSPMKGHSHVYWYRQLPEEGLKFMVYLQKENIIDESGMPKERFSAEFPKEGPSILRIQQVVRGDSAAYFCASSAGGNEQFFGPGTRLTVL.

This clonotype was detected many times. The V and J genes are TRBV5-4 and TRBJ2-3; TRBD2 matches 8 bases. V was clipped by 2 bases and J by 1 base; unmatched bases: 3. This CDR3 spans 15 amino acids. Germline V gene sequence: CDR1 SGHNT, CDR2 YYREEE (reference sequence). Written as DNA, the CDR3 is TGTGCCAGCAGCTTAGCGGGAGCGGGCACAGATACGCAGTATTTT. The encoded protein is CASSLAGAGTDTQYF.

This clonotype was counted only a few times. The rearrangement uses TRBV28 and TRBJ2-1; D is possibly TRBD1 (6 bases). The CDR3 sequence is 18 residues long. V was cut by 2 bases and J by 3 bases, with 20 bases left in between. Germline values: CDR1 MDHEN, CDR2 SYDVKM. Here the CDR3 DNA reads TGTGCCAGCAGTTTACCCCTCCCCGGGCCAGGGGACTACAATGAGCAGTTCTTC. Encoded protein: CASSLPLPGPGDYNEQFF. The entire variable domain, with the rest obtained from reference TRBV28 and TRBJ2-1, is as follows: DVKVTQSSRYLVKRTGEKVFLECVQDMDHENMFWYRQDPGLGLRLIYFSYDVKMKEKGDIPEGYSVSREKKERFSLILESASTNQTSMYLCASSLPLPGPGDYNEQFFGPGTRLTVL.